This is a list of T cell receptor beta chains from one sample in a study of blood T cell repertoires in COVID-19. Sequencing used immunoSEQ multiplex PCR; TCRdb keeps in-frame clones, though not all of them. The sample shows some 190,000 clones, more than 70% of them seen only once. Material for sequencing was peripheral blood. The source of these receptors is a man aged 18 to 30 with active or convalescent COVID-19. CDR3s include the opening cysteine and the closing phenylalanine or tryptophan. D genes are given only for firm matches. Clone sizes are given selectively: once, few, many, or a class where the clone is expanded.

j_call v_call d_call clone_size cdr3_aa cdr3_nt
TRBJ2-2 TRBV11-3 TRBD1 - CASSLSGTGNTGELFF TGTGCCAGCAGCTTATCCGGGACAGGGAACACCGGGGAGCTGTTTTTT
TRBJ2-7 TRBV21-1 - - CASSNSPREQYF TGTGCCAGCAGCAACTCCCCTCGCGAGCAGTACTTC
TRBJ1-1 TRBV12-3/TRBV12-4 - - CASSTGTTEAFF TGTGCCAGCAGTACAGGTACCACTGAAGCTTTCTTT
TRBJ2-2 TRBV5-5 - - CASSLPRDTGELFF TGTGCCAGCAGCCTACCGAGGGACACCGGGGAGCTGTTTTTT
TRBJ2-2 TRBV30 TRBD1 - CAWDPGRTGATGELFF TGTGCCTGGGATCCCGGAAGGACAGGGGCGACCGGGGAGCTGTTTTTT
TRBJ2-7 TRBV4-2 TRBD2 - CASSQLLAGGPIFYEQYF TGTGCCAGCAGCCAACTTTTAGCGGGAGGGCCAATTTTCTACGAGCAGTACTTC
TRBJ2-2 TRBV14 - - CASSRGRRAGELFF TGTGCCAGCAGCCGAGGACGGAGGGCCGGGGAGCTGTTTTTT
TRBJ2-7 TRBV6-5 TRBD1 - CASSLDRLSQTEQYF TGTGCCAGCAGTTTGGACAGGCTCTCGCAGACCGAGCAGTACTTC
TRBJ1-2 TRBV10-3 TRBD1 few CAIGTGVNYGYTF TGTGCCATTGGGACAGGCGTCAACTATGGCTACACCTTC
TRBJ2-1 TRBV27 - - CASGWGQGSPNEQFF TGTGCCAGCGGGTGGGGGCAGGGGAGCCCCAATGAGCAGTTCTTC
TRBJ1-3 TRBV14 TRBD1 - CASSYDRAFSGNTIYF TGTGCCAGCAGCTACGACAGGGCGTTTTCTGGAAACACCATATATTTT
TRBJ1-1 TRBV7-3 TRBD1 - CASSFQGENTEAFF TGTGCCAGCAGCTTTCAGGGGGAGAACACTGAAGCTTTCTTT
TRBJ2-3 TRBV9 - few CASSRGGAENTQYF TGTGCCAGCAGCCGAGGGGGAGCCGAGAATACGCAGTATTTT
TRBJ1-4 TRBV27 - - CASSLLGGLNEKLFF TGTGCCAGCAGTCTCCTGGGGGGACTCAATGAAAAACTGTTTTTT
TRBJ1-1 TRBV5-4 - - CASSLAEGGQAFF TGTGCCAGCAGCTTGGCCGAGGGCGGACAAGCTTTCTTT
TRBJ2-2 TRBV7-6 - - CASSPSPDSIGELFF TGTGCCAGCAGCCCCTCACCGGACAGTATCGGGGAGCTGTTTTTT
TRBJ1-3 TRBV15 - - CATSRDRSSGNTIYF TGTGCCACCAGCAGAGATCGCAGCTCTGGAAACACCATATATTTT
TRBJ1-2 TRBV29-1 TRBD1 - CSVERGLSYGYTF TGCAGCGTTGAGAGGGGGCTTAGCTATGGCTACACCTTC
TRBJ2-1 TRBV6-5 TRBD2 once CASSYSRSTSGNEQFF TGTGCCAGCAGTTACTCGAGATCCACTAGCGGCAATGAGCAGTTCTTC
TRBJ1-2 TRBV29-1 TRBD1 - CSVVGTGGNYGYTF TGCAGCGTTGTGGGGACAGGGGGTAACTATGGCTACACCTTC